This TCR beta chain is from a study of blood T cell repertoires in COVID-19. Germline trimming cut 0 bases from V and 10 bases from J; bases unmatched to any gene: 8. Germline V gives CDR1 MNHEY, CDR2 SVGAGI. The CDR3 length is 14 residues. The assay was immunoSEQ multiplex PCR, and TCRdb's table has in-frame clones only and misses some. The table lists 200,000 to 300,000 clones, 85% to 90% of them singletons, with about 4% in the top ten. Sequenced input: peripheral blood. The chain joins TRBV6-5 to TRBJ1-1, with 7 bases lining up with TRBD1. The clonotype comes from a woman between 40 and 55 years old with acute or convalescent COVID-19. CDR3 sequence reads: CASSYSTGPWGAFF. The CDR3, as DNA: TGTGCCAGCAGTTACTCGACAGGGCCTTGGGGAGCTTTCTTT.